This record covers a single T cell receptor beta chain. Its antigen is not yet known. No base-level quality is on record; no much larger clone is a single base apart. Each collaborating institution followed its own protocols to collect whole blood in K2EDTA tubes. Collaborator samples were shipped for TCRbeta analysis as frozen whole blood, isolated PBMCs, or DNA extracted from either sample type. The data derive from a study of blood T cell repertoires in COVID-19 (dated by TCRdb to 2019 to 2021). In the study overall: Samples covering the acute and convalescent phases of COVID-19 were provided by collaborators in the United States, Italy and Spain. Nearly every sample came with metadata listing a de-identified subject ID, COVID-19 status, age in years and sex. A freely available public database, intended as a resource for researchers studying the immune response to SARS-CoV-2, is where the repertoires were released. Samples were obtained from the ongoing ImmuneRACE study (first 160 participants) and from about 1,300 subjects provided by 6 global collaborators. The prospective study material was composed of cDNA or gDNA derived from T cells, B-cell-depleted T cells, or PBMCs. Deeply sampled blood TCRbeta repertoires from subjects exposed to, actively infected with, or recovered from COVID-19 were included in the dataset. Where available, HLA class I and class II types were taken from metadata supplied by the sample provider and were not determined by assay-based typing.

The germline V end is reduced by 0 bases and the J end by 7 bases; junction bases left unmatched: 5. The CDR3 starts with the cysteine, ends with the phenylalanine, and has 15 residues. Only the CDR3 part of the read is kept: 45 bases, read in frame from the first base. Per the germline V gene, SGDLS is the CDR1 and YYNGEE is the CDR2. Summary of the overall study and its limitations: The quantity of clinical and demographic metadata differed by source and by participant and was supplied without curation.

TCRbeta CDR3 regions were amplified from genomic DNA using the immunoSEQ Assay, a bias-controlled multiplex PCR. The authors' pipeline ran thus. The number of nucleated cells in each sample was estimated by amplification of reference gene primers within the assay. To quantify the absolute abundance of each unique TCRbeta CDR3 rearrangement, sequence reads were collapsed and filtered. For each sample, productive Simpson clonality was calculated by taking the square root of Simpson's diversity index across productive rearrangements. As stored in TCRdb, this immuneACCESS dataset retains in-frame rearrangements with V and J assigned. A fraction of the clones does not appear; measured against another copy, unresolved V genes explain less than half of the discrepancy, and the remainder lacks a known reason. For V, J and clone size, that table is used; D and trimming come from the DNA. The sample table lists roughly 78,000 clones, about 89% of them with a count of one. The top ten clones comprise 1.5% to 2.5% of the sample.

The sequenced material came from peripheral blood. The receptor's source is a woman aged 60-75 years with acute or convalescent COVID-19. The V and J genes are TRBV9 and TRBJ1-4; 8 nucleotides in the junction match TRBD1. CDR3 region: CASSVDGQGGEKLFF. The nucleotide sequence is given as TGTGCCAGCAGCGTAGATGGACAGGGAGGTGAAAAACTGTTTTTT.